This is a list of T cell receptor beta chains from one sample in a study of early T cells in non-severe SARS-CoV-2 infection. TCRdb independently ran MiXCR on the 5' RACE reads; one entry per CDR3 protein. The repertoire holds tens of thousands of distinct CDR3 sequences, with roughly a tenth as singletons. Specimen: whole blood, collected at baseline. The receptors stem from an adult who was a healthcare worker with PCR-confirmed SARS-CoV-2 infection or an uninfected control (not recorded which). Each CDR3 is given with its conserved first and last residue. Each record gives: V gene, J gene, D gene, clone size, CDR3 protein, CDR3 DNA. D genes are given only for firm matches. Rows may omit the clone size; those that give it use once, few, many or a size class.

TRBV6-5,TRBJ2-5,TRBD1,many,CASSGQGTQYF,TGTGCCAGCAGCGGACAGGGGACCCAGTACTTC
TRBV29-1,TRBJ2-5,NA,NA,CSVEVSLAETQYF,TGCAGCGTTGAGGTCAGCCTCGCAGAGACCCAGTACTTC
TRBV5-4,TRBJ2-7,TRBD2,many,CASSTIAGSSYEQYF,TGTGCCAGCAGCACAATAGCGGGGTCCTCCTACGAGCAGTACTTC
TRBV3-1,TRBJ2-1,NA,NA,CASSQEQGSYNEQFF,TGTGCCAGCAGCCAAGAGCAGGGCTCCTACAATGAGCAGTTCTTC
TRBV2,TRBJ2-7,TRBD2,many,CASREAETSGYEQYF,TGTGCCAGCAGGGAGGCCGAAACTAGCGGCTACGAGCAGTACTTC
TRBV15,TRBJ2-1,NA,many,CATSLAGNEQFF,TGTGCCACCAGTCTGGCGGGGAATGAGCAGTTCTTC
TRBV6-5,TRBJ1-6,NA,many,CASNGGSYNSPLHF,TGTGCCAGTAACGGAGGATCCTATAATTCACCCCTCCACTTT
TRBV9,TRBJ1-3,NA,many,CASSVDSISGNTIYF,TGTGCCAGCAGCGTAGACTCGATCTCTGGAAACACCATATATTTT
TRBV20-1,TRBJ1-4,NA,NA,CSAPGATNEKLFF,TGCAGTGCCCCGGGAGCAACTAATGAAAAACTGTTTTTT
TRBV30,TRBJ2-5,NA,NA,CACPSMNGETQYF,TGTGCCTGCCCTTCGATGAACGGAGAGACCCAGTACTTC
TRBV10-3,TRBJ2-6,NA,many,CAISLGVLSGANVLTF,TGTGCCATCAGTCTCGGGGTACTCTCTGGGGCCAACGTCCTGACTTTC
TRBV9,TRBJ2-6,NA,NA,CASSVEGTGANVLTF,TGTGCCAGCAGCGTAGAAGGAACTGGGGCCAACGTCCTGACTTTC
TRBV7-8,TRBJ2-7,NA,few,CASSLDPGWRYEQYF,TGTGCCAGCAGCCTAGATCCAGGGTGGAGGTACGAGCAGTACTTC
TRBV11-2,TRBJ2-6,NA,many,CASSLRGTGANVLTF,TGTGCCAGCAGTCTTCGGGGAACTGGGGCCAACGTCCTGACTTTC
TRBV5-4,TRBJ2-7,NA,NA,CASSLGGSLYEQYF,TGTGCCAGCAGCTTGGGCGGGTCTTTATACGAGCAGTACTTC
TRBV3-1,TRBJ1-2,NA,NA,CASSQDRQNSYGYTF,TGTGCCAGCAGCCAAGATAGACAGAATTCCTATGGCTACACCTTC
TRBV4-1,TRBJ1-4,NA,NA,CASSQDRGRATNEKLFF,TGCGCCAGCAGCCAAGATCGGGGACGGGCAACTAATGAAAAACTGTTTTTT
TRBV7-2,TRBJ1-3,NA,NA,CASSSSWGAAGNTIYF,TGTGCCAGCAGCTCGTCTTGGGGGGCAGCTGGAAACACCATATATTTT
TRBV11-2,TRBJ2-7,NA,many,CASSPSGYEQYF,TGTGCCAGCAGCCCCTCGGGGTACGAGCAGTACTTC
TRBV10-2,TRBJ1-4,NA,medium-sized,CASRPQGVGEKLFF,TGCGCCAGCAGGCCACAGGGAGTCGGTGAAAAACTGTTTTTT
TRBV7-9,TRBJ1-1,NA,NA,CASSLSSPEAFF,TGTGCCAGCAGCTTATCCTCCCCTGAAGCTTTCTTT
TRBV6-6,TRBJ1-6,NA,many,CASSYSGQPYNSPLHF,TGTGCCAGCAGTTACTCCGGACAGCCATATAATTCACCCCTCCACTTT
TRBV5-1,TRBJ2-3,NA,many,CASSLGPGGTDTQYF,TGCGCCAGCAGCTTGGGGCCGGGAGGCACAGATACGCAGTATTTT
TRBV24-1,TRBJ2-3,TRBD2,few,CATNSGGYTDTQYF,TGTGCCACCAACTCGGGGGGGTACACAGATACGCAGTATTTT
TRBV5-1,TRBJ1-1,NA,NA,CASSLMGTNTEALF,TGCGCCAGCAGCTTGATGGGGACGAACACTGAAGCTCTCTTT
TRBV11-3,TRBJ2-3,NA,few,CASSWRGTDTQYF,TGTGCCAGCAGCTGGAGGGGTACAGATACGCAGTATTTT
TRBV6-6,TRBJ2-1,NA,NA,CASNSGVGGSHNEQFF,TGTGCCAGCAATTCTGGCGTGGGGGGCTCCCACAATGAGCAGTTCTTC
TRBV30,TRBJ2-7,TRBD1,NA,CAWRDRGTYEQYF,TGTGCCTGGAGGGACAGGGGGACCTACGAGCAGTACTTC
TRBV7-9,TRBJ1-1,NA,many,CASSSVGLNTEAFF,TGTGCCAGCAGCTCCGTCGGTCTGAACACTGAAGCTTTCTTT
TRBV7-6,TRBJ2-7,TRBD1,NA,CASTAALGDRAYEQYF,TGTGCCAGCACCGCGGCTTTGGGGGACAGAGCCTACGAGCAGTACTTC
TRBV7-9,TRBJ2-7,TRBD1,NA,CASSFDRGAEQYF,TGTGCCAGCAGCTTCGACAGGGGGGCCGAGCAGTACTTC
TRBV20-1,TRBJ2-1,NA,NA,CSARSGTTYNEQFF,TGCAGTGCCAGATCCGGGACAACCTACAATGAGCAGTTCTTC